Listed below are T cell receptor beta chains from one sample, sequenced in a study of blood T cell repertoires in COVID-19. Sequencing used immunoSEQ multiplex PCR; TCRdb keeps in-frame clones, though not all of them. Here the sample spans 350,000 to 450,000 clones, 89% being singletons. Sample: PBMCs or T cells enriched from blood (not recorded which). Every receptor here comes from a woman aged 30 to 39 who had recovered from COVID-19. CDR3s include the opening cysteine and the closing phenylalanine or tryptophan.

j_call v_call cdr3_aa
TRBJ2-7 TRBV30 CAWRSVKTSGGYEQYF
TRBJ1-6 TRBV12-3/TRBV12-4 CASSSTNSPLHF
TRBJ2-2 TRBV6-6 CASSPGADFANTGELFF
TRBJ2-3 TRBV27 CASSSIPGQGADTQYF
TRBJ1-1 TRBV10-3 CASGLGLGGNTEAFF
TRBJ2-7 TRBV11-2 CASSLLVGQGSGEQYF
TRBJ2-1 TRBV6-2/TRBV6-3 CASSQGLAGVDEQFF
TRBJ2-7 TRBV4-1 CASSQPGGGYEQYF
TRBJ2-7 TRBV3-1/TRBV3-2 CASSNTASGHRYEQYF
TRBJ2-5 TRBV7-2 CASSFGASKRTQYF
TRBJ2-7 TRBV9 CASSPREGYSYEQYF
TRBJ1-2 TRBV9 CASSVDSYGYTF
TRBJ1-1 TRBV7-2 CASSAYTEAFF
TRBJ1-1 TRBV30 CAWRGQQNTEAFF
TRBJ2-2 TRBV30 CAWSHLQQTGELFF
TRBJ2-5 TRBV6-5 CASSYFSGTEETQYF
TRBJ1-1 TRBV6-2/TRBV6-3 CASSRDSEPFF
TRBJ1-5 TRBV7-2 CASSSGRGEQPQHF
TRBJ2-6 TRBV4-3 CASSQGPGGPSSGANVLTF
TRBJ1-4 TRBV28 CASSLRGQAYEKLFF
TRBJ1-2 TRBV6-5 CASSRGGTDYYGYTF
TRBJ1-1 TRBV24-1 CATNYWTVIRWNTEAFF
TRBJ1-5 TRBV6-5 CASHQGINQPQHF
TRBJ1-4 TRBV28 CASRRTGVLEKLFF
TRBJ1-1 TRBV4-1 CASSQDPGNTEAFF
TRBJ2-2 TRBV7-8 CASSLARLDLSGNTGELFF
TRBJ2-7 TRBV15 CATSRDGQGSHEQYF
TRBJ1-5 TRBV5-1 CASFPIGGRTKDSNQPQHF
TRBJ2-7 TRBV29-1 CSVGGQGAYEQYF
TRBJ2-5 TRBV7-9 CASSWGGGLVGTQYF
TRBJ1-1 TRBV18 CASSPGRNTEAFF
TRBJ1-5 TRBV6-1 CASSKGFGNQPQHF
TRBJ2-3 TRBV4-2 CASSQAPVTDTQYF
TRBJ2-7 TRBV28 CASTPSGRVYEQYF
TRBJ2-1 TRBV20-1 CSAGRGNEQFF
TRBJ2-1 TRBV28 CASSPSGAGEEEQFF